This T cell receptor beta chain emerged from a study of shared clonotypes between healthy human individuals. Naive CD8 populations comprised CD45RO-negative cells positively selected for CCR7, excluding terminally differentiated effector memory CD45RA+ cells. The study ran the assay at deep level. Generated by immunoSEQ multiplex PCR, the TCRdb table keeps only in-frame clones and is missing some. The sample carries roughly 2,000,000 clones, over 85% recorded once. Germline V gene data show CDR1 as SGHRS and CDR2 as YFSETQ. Trimming cost V 4 bases and J 1 base, with 15 bases left between them. The CDR3 has 16 amino acids.

This receptor was obtained from a man between 18 and 35 years old in good health. Some clones in this sample may be carry-over from other donors' samples. Sequencing used naive CD8+ T cells from PBMCs. The chain links TRBV5-1 to TRBJ2-4; D gene ambiguous. CDR3 protein: CASSQAAPIAKNIQYF. CDR3 DNA sequence: TGCGCCAGCAGCCAGGCTGCCCCTATCGCCAAAAACATTCAGTACTTC.